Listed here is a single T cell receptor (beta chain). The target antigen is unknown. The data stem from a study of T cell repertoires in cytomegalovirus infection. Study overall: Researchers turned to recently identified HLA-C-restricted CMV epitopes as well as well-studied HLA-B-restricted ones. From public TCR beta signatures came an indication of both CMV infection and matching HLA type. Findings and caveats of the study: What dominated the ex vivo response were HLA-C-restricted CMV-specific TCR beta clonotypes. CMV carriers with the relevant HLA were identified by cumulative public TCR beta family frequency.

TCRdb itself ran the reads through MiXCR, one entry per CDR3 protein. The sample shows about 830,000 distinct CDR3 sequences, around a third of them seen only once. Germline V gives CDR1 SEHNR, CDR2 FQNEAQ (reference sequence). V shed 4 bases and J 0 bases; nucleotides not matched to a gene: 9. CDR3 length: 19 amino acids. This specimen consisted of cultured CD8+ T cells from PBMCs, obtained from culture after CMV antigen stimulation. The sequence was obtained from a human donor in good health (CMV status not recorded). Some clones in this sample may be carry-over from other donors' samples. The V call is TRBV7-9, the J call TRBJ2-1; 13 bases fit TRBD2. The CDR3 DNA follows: TGTGCCAGCAGCTCTGTGACTAGCGGGGGGCTAGGCTCCTACAATGAGCAGTTCTTC. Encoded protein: CASSSVTSGGLGSYNEQFF.